This TCR beta chain derives from a study of CD8+ T cells in alopecia areata. Study-level findings and limits: Scalp clonality and expanded CD8+ clones among the top 100 showed significant decreases with tofacitinib. Having one nonresponder leaves uncertain how baseline CD8+ expansion relates to response.

Germline V gives CDR1 LGHNA, CDR2 YSLEER. This CDR3 is built from 15 residues. Unmatched junction bases numbered 4, after V lost 1 base and J lost 4 bases. Treatment meaning: oral pan-JAK inhibitor, 5-10 mg twice daily. Extracted RNA was reverse transcribed, and the resulting cDNA served as sequencing template. Sequencing was performed with immunoSEQ multiplex PCR; in TCRdb, only in-frame clones are kept and a portion is missing. The data contain under 150,000 clones, 56% of them singletons. Comments on this clone: Its target is unknown.

The chain is built from TRBV4-3 and TRBJ1-5; TRBD1 agrees at 7 bases. Here the sequenced sample was CD4+ T cells sorted from blood, taken at week 24, from a patient treated with tofacitinib. The sequence derives from a human donor with alopecia areata. DNA for the CDR3: TGCGCCAGCAGCCAAGTATTGGACAGGAATCAGCCCCAGCATTTT. Protein sequence: CASSQVLDRNQPQHF.